This T cell receptor beta chain was recovered during a study of blood T cell repertoires in COVID-19. The repertoire was sequenced with immunoSEQ multiplex PCR; TCRdb's copy has only in-frame clones and lacks some. Among under 350,000 clones listed, approximately 85% were seen once. The specimen was peripheral blood. This clonotype originated in a human donor in a cohort sampled during active COVID-19.

This CDR3 reads CASSYRVSGPRFYEQYF. The DNA for the CDR3 is TGTGCCAGCAGTTACAGGGTTAGTGGGCCGAGATTCTACGAGCAGTACTTC. This rearrangement joins TRBV27 to TRBJ2-7; TRBD1 is a possible D gene (6 bases). The ends were cut back, 4 bases at V and 3 bases at J, with 22 bases in the middle. CDR1 MNHEY and CDR2 SMNVEV come from the germline V gene (reference sequence). This CDR3 is 17 amino acids long.